This TCR beta chain was obtained from a study of T cell responses to AZD1222 COVID-19 vaccine. Study at large: Analyses pooled second doses at about 4 or about 12 weeks.

Data came from immunoSEQ multiplex PCR; TCRdb stores just in-frame clones and leaves some out. The data contain over 65,000 clones, around 90% of them singletons. In this sample, this clone turned up once. Its cognate antigen is unknown. Broader study findings: All repertoire sampling was performed exclusively after the peak T cell response. Baseline seropositivity characterized only a handful of AZD1222 recipients. Spike-specific TCRs gained breadth and depth after people received two AZD1222 doses.

The sequence derives from an adult in good health. The specimen comprised peripheral blood, sampled on day 0 of AZD1222 vaccination.

CDR3 amino acids: CSAYTANEQFF. DNA of the CDR3: TGCAGTGCTTATACAGCAAATGAGCAGTTCTTC. The chain has TRBV20-1 and TRBJ2-1, with D hard to call. V was shortened by 5 bases and J by 7 bases, with 9 bases between the two germline ends. The CDR3 runs 11 residues. Per the germline V gene, CDR1 is DFQATT and CDR2 is SNEGSKA (reference sequence).